The 7 T cell receptor beta chains below were found in one sample sequenced in a study of blood T cell repertoires in COVID-19. The data were produced by immunoSEQ multiplex PCR, yet TCRdb's version contains in-frame clones alone and is incomplete. The sample holds roughly 350,000 clones, 80% to 95% seen once. Material: PBMCs or T cells enriched from blood (not recorded which). Receptor source: a woman aged 25 to 39 who had recovered from COVID-19.

This chain links TRBV12-3 or TRBV12-4 with TRBJ1-1; a possible D gene is TRBD1 (6 bases). CDR3 length: 13 residues. The V end lost 6 bases, the J end lost 2 bases, and 10 bases lay between the germline ends. DNA for the CDR3: TGTGCCAGCAGAAGACAGGTTAACACTGAAGCTTTCTTT. The encoded protein is CASRRQVNTEAFF.

A single count supports this clone. The CDR3 here is CASSAYGTGPQETQYF. As DNA, the CDR3 is TGTGCCAGCAGCGCATATGGGACAGGTCCCCAAGAGACCCAGTACTTC. V usage is TRBV9 and J usage is TRBJ2-5; TRBD1 matches 8 bases. The CDR3 loop spans 16 amino acids. Germline V gene lookup returns CDR1 SGDLS and CDR2 YYNGEE. J was trimmed by 1 base and V by 3 bases; bases with no gene match: 8.

The J gene is TRBJ2-1, the V gene TRBV5-1, with D perhaps TRBD1 (5 bases). Per the germline V gene, CDR1 is SGHRS and CDR2 is YFSETQ. V lost 7 bases and J lost 1, with 12 bases in between. The CDR3 spans 14 residues. The CDR3 sequence: CASFLGASYNEQFF. CDR3 bases: TGCGCCAGCTTTCTAGGGGCTTCCTACAATGAGCAGTTCTTC.

This rearrangement joins TRBV6-5 to TRBJ2-3, with D unclear. Trimming stripped 6 bases from V and 0 bases from J, with 7 bases between. The CDR3 length is 13 residues. Per the germline V gene, CDR1 is MNHEY and CDR2 is SVGAGI. CDR3 protein: CASSSLSTDTQYF. The CDR3 DNA follows: TGTGCCAGCAGCTCCTTAAGCACAGATACGCAGTATTTT.

V gene TRBV7-9 combines with J gene TRBJ1-1, with no clear D. The CDR3 runs to 15 residues. The germline CDR1 and CDR2 sequences are SEHNR and FQNEAQ (reference sequence). Trimming stripped 3 bases from V and 0 bases from J, with 11 bases between. The DNA for the CDR3 is TGTGCCAGCAGCTTGGGTGCGGGGATGAACACTGAAGCTTTCTTT. It encodes CASSLGAGMNTEAFF.

The gene calls are TRBV5-1 and TRBJ1-1; 8 bases fit TRBD1. CDR1 is SGHRS and CDR2 is YFSETQ in the germline V gene. This CDR3 is built from 15 residues. V lost 0 bases to trimming and J lost 2 bases; unmatched junction nucleotides: 3. The CDR3 loop is CASSLDTGGNTEAFF. In nucleotides, the CDR3 is TGCGCCAGCAGCTTGGACACAGGGGGTAACACTGAAGCTTTCTTT.

V gene TRBV27 combines with J gene TRBJ2-1; the match to TRBD2 covers 12 bases. With V trimmed by 4 bases and J by 4 bases, 8 bases remained unmatched. Per the germline V gene, CDR1 is MNHEY and CDR2 is SMNVEV (reference sequence). The CDR3 runs to 17 residues. The CDR3 DNA reads TGTGCCAGCAGTTCCACTCCGACTAGCGGGAGTTACAATGAGCAGTTCTTC. Translating gives CASSSTPTSGSYNEQFF.